Presented here are 4 T cell receptor beta chains from one specimen sequenced in a study of shared clonotypes between healthy human individuals (dated by TCRdb to between 2020 and 2021). The library relied on the immunoSEQ multiplex PCR assay. As stored in TCRdb, this immuneACCESS dataset retains in-frame rearrangements with V and J assigned. A fraction of the clones does not appear; measured against another copy, unresolved V genes explain less than half of the discrepancy, and the remainder lacks a known reason. The sample table holds 2 million to 2.5 million clones, of which about 92% were seen once. The top ten hold roughly 0.36% of the sample. The sequenced sample consisted of naive CD4+ T cells from PBMCs. In the paper's terms, the cell subset or site label means: CD45RA+ positively selected. All receptors derive from a man in his late teens or twenties in good health. Some clones in this sample may be carry-over from other donors' samples.

Written as DNA, the CDR3 is TGTGCCAGCAGTTTACCCCAAGGGCTCGGGGAGCAGTACTTC. Translating it yields CASSLPQGLGEQYF. The V gene is TRBV28, the J gene TRBJ2-7, with D uncertain. The CDR3 covers 14 residues. Per germline, CDR1 MDHEN and CDR2 SYDVKM. V dropped 2 bases and J dropped 7 bases, with 15 bases sitting between them.

V gene TRBV5-1 combines with J gene TRBJ1-6; D remains unclear. Germline lookup yields CDR1 SGHRS and CDR2 YFSETQ. There are 14 residues in the CDR3. Trimming pared 0 bases from V and 9 bases from J, leaving 10 bases between. The chain's CDR3 is CASSLEILGSPLHF. The CDR3 DNA sequence: TGCGCCAGCAGCTTGGAGATTCTTGGTTCACCCCTCCACTTT.

The rearrangement uses TRBV4-1 and TRBJ1-5; D call uncertain. Germline values: CDR1 MGHRA, CDR2 YSYEKL. Trimming removed 1 base from V and 0 bases from J, with 22 bases in between. The CDR3 is made up of 20 amino acids. The DNA for the CDR3 is TGCGCCAGCAGCCAAGTAGCAGTATTCCCCCGGGGTTATAGCAATCAGCCCCAGCATTTT. Residues: CASSQVAVFPRGYSNQPQHF.

Details on this clone: A junction end diverges from the germline sequence, so it may reflect a read error. The chain has TRBV27 and TRBJ1-4, with 7 bases lining up with TRBD1. The CDR3 sequence is 14 residues long. Germline V lookup: CDR1 MNHEY, CDR2 SMNVEV (reference sequence). The CDR3 sequence: CASRLQGSNEKLFF. CDR3 coding DNA: TGTGCCAGCCGTTTACAGGGGTCTAATGAAAAACTGTTTTTT.